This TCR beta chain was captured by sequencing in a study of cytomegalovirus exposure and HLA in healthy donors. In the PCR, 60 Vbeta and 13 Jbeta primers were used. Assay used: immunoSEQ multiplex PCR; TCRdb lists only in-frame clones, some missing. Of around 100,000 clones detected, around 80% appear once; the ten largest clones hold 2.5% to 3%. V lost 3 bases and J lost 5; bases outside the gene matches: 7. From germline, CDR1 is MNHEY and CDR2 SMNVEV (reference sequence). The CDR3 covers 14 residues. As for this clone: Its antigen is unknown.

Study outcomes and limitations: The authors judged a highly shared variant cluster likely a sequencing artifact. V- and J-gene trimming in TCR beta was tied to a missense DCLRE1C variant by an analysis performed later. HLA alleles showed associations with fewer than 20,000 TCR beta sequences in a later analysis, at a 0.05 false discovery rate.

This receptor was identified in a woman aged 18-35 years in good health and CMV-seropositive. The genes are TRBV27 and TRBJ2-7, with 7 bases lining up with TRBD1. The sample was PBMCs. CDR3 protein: CASSFGTARHEQYF. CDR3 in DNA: TGTGCCAGCAGTTTCGGGACAGCCCGGCACGAGCAGTACTTC.